This T cell receptor (beta chain) is drawn from a study of tumor and adjacent non-tumor tissue in lung cancer. Study-level results: Higher tumor TCR diversity was associated with shorter survival. Compared with tumor, normal lung showed significantly lower TCR diversity. In normal lung, the top 100 clones were significantly more dominant than in tumor.

The library came from three nested PCR rounds adapted from ARM-PCR protocols. Each CDR3 protein gets one entry after TCRdb re-called the multiplex PCR reads with MiXCR. The table has about 80,000 distinct CDR3 sequences, approximately 71% seen once. Trimming left V 5 bases short and J 13 bases short, with 24 bases between. The CDR3 extends over 13 amino acids. Germline V gene lookup returns CDR1 SQVTM and CDR2 ANQGSEA. No cell sorting was done before RNA was extracted from the tissue. This clonotype was seen only a few times. The antigen is undetermined. The rearrangement uses TRBV29-1 and TRBJ2-7; D unresolved. The sample consisted of lung tumor tissue. This sequence was found in a woman in her seventies with non-small cell lung cancer. The CDR3 protein is CSVRASASYEHYF. Written as DNA, the CDR3 is TGCAGCGTTAGGGCTAGTGCCTCCTACGAACACTACTTC.